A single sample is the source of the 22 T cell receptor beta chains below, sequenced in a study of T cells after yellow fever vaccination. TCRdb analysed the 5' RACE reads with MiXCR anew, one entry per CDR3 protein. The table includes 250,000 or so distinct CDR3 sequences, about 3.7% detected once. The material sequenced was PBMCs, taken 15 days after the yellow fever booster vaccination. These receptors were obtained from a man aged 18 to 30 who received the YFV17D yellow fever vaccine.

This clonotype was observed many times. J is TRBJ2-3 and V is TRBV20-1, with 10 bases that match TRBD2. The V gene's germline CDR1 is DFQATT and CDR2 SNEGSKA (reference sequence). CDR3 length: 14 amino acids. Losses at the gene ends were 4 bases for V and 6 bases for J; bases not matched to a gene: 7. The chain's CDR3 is CSANLAGERDTQYF. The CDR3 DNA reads TGCAGTGCTAACCTAGCGGGGGAAAGGGATACGCAGTATTTT.

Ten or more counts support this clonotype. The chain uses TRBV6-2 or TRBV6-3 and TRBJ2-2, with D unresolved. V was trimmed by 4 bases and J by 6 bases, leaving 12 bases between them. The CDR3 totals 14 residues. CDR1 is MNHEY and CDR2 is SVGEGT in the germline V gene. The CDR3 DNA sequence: TGTGCCAGCAGTTTGGTGGTTCCCCCCGGGGAGCTGTTTTTT. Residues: CASSLVVPPGELFF.

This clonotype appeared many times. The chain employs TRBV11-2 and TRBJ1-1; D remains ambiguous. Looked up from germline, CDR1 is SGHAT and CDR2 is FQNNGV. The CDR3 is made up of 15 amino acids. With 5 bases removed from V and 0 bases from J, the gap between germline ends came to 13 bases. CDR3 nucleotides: TGTGCCAGCAGCCTCCGGGGAGGCCTGAACACTGAAGCTTTCTTT. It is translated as CASSLRGGLNTEAFF. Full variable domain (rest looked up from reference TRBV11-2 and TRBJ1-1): EAGVAQSPRYKIIEKRQSVAFWCNPISGHATLYWYQQILGQGPKLLIQFQNNGVVDDSQLPKDRFSAERLKGVDSTLKIQPAKLEDSAVYLCASSLRGGLNTEAFFGQGTRLTVV.

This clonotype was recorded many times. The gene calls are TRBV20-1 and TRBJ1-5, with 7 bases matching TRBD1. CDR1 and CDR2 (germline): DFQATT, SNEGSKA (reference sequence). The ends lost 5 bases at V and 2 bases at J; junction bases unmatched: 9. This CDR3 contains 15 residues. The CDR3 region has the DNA TGCAGTGCTTCGCCTAACAGGGGCGGCAATCAGCCCCAGCATTTT. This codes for CSASPNRGGNQPQHF.

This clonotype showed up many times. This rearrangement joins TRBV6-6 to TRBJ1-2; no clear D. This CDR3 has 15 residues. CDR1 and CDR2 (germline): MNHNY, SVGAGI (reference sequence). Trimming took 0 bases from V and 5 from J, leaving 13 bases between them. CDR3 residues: CASSYSLVGGYGYTF. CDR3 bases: TGTGCCAGCAGTTACTCGTTAGTCGGCGGGTATGGCTACACCTTC.

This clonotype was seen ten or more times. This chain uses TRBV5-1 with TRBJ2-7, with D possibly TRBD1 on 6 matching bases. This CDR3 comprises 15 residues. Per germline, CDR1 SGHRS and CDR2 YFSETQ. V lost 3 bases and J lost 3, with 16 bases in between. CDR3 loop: CASSSNPGTHYEQYV. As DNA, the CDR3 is TGCGCCAGCAGCTCAAACCCGGGGACACACTACGAGCAGTACGTC.

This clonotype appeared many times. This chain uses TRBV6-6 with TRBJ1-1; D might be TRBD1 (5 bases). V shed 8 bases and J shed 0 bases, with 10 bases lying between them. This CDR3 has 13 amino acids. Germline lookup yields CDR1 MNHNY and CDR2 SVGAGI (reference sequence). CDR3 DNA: TGTGCCAGCGGGGTCAGGGTGAACACTGAAGCTTTCTTT. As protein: CASGVRVNTEAFF.

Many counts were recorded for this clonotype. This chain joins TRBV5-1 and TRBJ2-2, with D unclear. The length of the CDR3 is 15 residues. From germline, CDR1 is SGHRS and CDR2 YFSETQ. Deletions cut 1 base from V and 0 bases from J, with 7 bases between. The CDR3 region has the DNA TGCGCCAGCAGCTTGAGGGCAGCGAACACCGGGGAGCTGTTTTTT. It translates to CASSLRAANTGELFF.

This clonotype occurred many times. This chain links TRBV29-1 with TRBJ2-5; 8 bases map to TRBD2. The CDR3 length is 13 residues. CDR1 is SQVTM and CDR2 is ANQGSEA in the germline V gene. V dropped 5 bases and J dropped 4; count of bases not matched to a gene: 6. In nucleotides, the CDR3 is TGCAGCGTTCACGGGGGGGCAGGAGAGACCCAGTACTTC. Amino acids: CSVHGGAGETQYF.

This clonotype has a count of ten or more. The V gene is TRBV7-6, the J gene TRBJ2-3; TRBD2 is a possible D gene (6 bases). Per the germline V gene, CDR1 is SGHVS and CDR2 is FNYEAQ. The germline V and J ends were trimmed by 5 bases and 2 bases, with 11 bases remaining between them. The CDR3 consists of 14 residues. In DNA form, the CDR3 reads TGTGCCAGCAGCCCGAGGACTAACACAGATACGCAGTATTTT. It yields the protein CASSPRTNTDTQYF.

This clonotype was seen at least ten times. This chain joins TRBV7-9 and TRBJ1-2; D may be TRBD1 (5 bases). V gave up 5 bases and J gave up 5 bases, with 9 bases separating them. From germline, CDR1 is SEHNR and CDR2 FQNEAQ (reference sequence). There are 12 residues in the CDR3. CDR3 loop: CASSKTAYGYTF. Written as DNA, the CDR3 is TGTGCCAGCAGCAAGACAGCTTATGGCTACACCTTC.

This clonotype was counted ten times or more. The CDR3 DNA sequence: TGCAGTGCCGCCAGCCAGTACGAGCAGTACGTC. Its protein product is CSAASQYEQYV. The chain combines TRBV20-1 with TRBJ2-7; D is ambiguous. This CDR3 region has 11 residues. Trimming shortened V by 6 bases and J by 4 bases, and 10 bases separated the two germline ends. The germline V gene encodes CDR1 DFQATT and CDR2 SNEGSKA (reference sequence).

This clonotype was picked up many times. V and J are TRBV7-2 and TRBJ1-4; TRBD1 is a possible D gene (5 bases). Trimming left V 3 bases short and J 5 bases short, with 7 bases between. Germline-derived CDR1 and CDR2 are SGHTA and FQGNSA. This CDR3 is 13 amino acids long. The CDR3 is CASSLGPNEKLFF. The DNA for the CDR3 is TGTGCCAGCAGCTTGGGACCAAATGAAAAACTGTTTTTT.

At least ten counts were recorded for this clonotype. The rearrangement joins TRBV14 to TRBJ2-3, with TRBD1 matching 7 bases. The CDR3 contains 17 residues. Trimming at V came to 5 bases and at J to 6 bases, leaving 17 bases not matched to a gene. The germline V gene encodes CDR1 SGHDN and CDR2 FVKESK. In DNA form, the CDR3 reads TGTGCCAGCAGCTCACAACCGGGACAGTGGCTCCTGGATACGCAGTATTTT. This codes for CASSSQPGQWLLDTQYF.

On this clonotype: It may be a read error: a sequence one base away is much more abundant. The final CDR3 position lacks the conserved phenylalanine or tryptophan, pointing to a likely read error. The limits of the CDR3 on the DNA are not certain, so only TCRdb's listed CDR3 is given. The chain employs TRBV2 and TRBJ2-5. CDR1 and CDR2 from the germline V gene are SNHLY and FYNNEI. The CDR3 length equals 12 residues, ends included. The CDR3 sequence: CASAARRETQYS.

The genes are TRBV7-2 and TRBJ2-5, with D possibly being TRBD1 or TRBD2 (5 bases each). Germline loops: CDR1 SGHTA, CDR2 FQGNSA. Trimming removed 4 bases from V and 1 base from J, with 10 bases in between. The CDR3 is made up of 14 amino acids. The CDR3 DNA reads TGTGCCAGCAGCTCGGGACGGCTCCAAGAGACCCAGTACTTC. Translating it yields CASSSGRLQETQYF.

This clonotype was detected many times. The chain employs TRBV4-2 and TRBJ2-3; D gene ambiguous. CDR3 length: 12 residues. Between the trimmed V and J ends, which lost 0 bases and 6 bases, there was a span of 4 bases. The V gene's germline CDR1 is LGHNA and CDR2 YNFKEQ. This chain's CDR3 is CASSQEADTQYF. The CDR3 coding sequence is TGTGCCAGCAGCCAAGAAGCCGATACGCAGTATTTT.

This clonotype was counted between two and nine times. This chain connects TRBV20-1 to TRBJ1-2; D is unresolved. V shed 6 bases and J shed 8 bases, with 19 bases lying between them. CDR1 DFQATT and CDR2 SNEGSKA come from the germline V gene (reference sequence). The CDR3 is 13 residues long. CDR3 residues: CSALRAGESGYTF. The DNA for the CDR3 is TGCAGTGCCTTACGAGCTGGGGAAAGCGGCTACACCTTC.

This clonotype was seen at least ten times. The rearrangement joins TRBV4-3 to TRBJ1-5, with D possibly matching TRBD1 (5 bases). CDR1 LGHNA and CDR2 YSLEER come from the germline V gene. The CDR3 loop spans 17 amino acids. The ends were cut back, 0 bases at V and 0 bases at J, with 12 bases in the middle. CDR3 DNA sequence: TGCGCCAGCAGCCAAGAACGGGGGTATTATAGCAATCAGCCCCAGCATTTT. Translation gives CASSQERGYYSNQPQHF.

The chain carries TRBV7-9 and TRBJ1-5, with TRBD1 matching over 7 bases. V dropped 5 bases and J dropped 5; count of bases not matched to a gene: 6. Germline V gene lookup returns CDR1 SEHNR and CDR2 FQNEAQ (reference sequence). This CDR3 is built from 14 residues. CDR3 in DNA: TGTGCCAGCAGCGAGGGGGACAGCTATCAGCCCCAGCATTTT. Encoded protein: CASSEGDSYQPQHF.

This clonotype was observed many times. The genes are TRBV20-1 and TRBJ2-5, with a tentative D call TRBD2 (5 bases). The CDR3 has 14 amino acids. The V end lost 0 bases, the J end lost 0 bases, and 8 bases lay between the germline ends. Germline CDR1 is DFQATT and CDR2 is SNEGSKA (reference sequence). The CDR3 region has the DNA TGCAGTGCTAGAGAGGACTTGTACCAAGAGACCCAGTACTTC. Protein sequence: CSAREDLYQETQYF.

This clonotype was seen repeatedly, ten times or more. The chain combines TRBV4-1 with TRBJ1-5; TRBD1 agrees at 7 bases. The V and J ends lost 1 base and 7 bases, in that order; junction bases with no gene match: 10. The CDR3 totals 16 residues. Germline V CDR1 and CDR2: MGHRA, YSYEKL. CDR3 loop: CASSQALAGGRQPQHF. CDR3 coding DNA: TGCGCCAGCAGCCAAGCCCTGGCAGGGGGAAGACAGCCCCAGCATTTT.